Following are 19 T cell receptor beta chains from one sample sequenced in a study of T-cell memory formation after mild COVID-19. TCRdb used MiXCR to reprocess the 5' RACE reads, holding one entry per CDR3 protein. The sample comprises about 40,000 distinct CDR3 sequences, 10% to 12% of which are singletons, and over 25% rests with the top ten. Sample: PBMCs or a T cell subset sorted from them (not recorded which). These receptors were obtained from a man younger than 35 who had mild COVID-19 (a few samples of this study predate the infection). Cell type and time point are not known.

The chain recombines TRBV21-1 with TRBJ1-2; TRBD1 is taken as the D call from the table, unchecked against the DNA. TRBV21-1 has pseudogene status. CDR3 length: 19 amino acids. Here the CDR3 DNA reads TGTGCCAGCAGCAAAGCGCTTTCTCCCGTGGACAGGGATTGCTATGGCTACACCTTC. Translating gives CASSKALSPVDRDCYGYTF.

This clonotype was recorded many times. The V call is TRBV5-1, the J call TRBJ2-1; TRBD1 aligns across 8 bases. The V gene's germline CDR1 is SGHRS and CDR2 YFSETQ. This CDR3 is 14 amino acids long. V shed 0 bases and J 6 bases; nucleotides not matched to a gene: 2. The CDR3: CASSLDGQGNEQFF. CDR3 bases: TGCGCCAGCAGCTTGGACGGACAGGGCAATGAGCAGTTCTTC.

This clonotype showed up just a few times. The chain links TRBV7-9 to TRBJ1-1, with D uncertain. Germline V gene data show CDR1 as SEHNR and CDR2 as FQNEAQ (reference sequence). With 2 bases removed from V and 1 base from J, the gap between germline ends came to 5 bases. The CDR3 runs 13 residues. The CDR3 DNA follows: TGTGCCAGCAGCTTACAGGAGAACACTGAAGCTTTCTTT. Protein sequence: CASSLQENTEAFF.

This clonotype was observed at least ten times. This chain connects TRBV27 to TRBJ1-3; 9 nucleotides match TRBD1. V lost 3 bases to trimming and J lost 0 bases; unmatched junction nucleotides: 0. CDR1 and CDR2 (germline): MNHEY, SMNVEV (reference sequence). This CDR3 comprises 15 residues. The CDR3 reads CASSLTGGSGNTIYF. The CDR3 DNA sequence: TGTGCCAGCAGTTTGACAGGGGGCTCTGGAAACACCATATATTTT.

This clonotype was seen ten or more times. CDR3 region: CASSYTEAFF. CDR3 in DNA: TGTGCCAGCAGTTACACTGAAGCTTTCTTT. V is TRBV6-5 and J is TRBJ1-1; the D is unclear. The CDR3 is made up of 10 amino acids. V was cut by 2 bases and J by 5 bases, with 0 bases left in between. The V gene's germline CDR1 is MNHEY and CDR2 SVGAGI.

Ten or more counts support this clonotype. The V gene is TRBV7-9, the J gene TRBJ2-1; 15 bases line up with TRBD2. The CDR3 contains 20 residues. Trimming took 3 bases from V and 1 from J; bases not matched to a gene: 10. Per germline, CDR1 SEHNR and CDR2 FQNEAQ (reference sequence). The CDR3 region is CASSLAPGLAGGGSYNEQFF. For the CDR3, the DNA is TGTGCCAGCAGCTTGGCTCCGGGACTAGCGGGGGGTGGGTCCTACAATGAGCAGTTCTTC.

This clonotype showed up many times. J is TRBJ2-3 and V is TRBV5-6, with no clear D. Germline V gene lookup returns CDR1 SGHDT and CDR2 YYEEEE. V was pared by 5 bases and J by 1 base, with 2 bases between. The CDR3 spans 11 residues. CDR3 nucleotides: TGTGCCAGCAGGGGCACAGATACGCAGTATTTT. This gives the protein CASRGTDTQYF.

The chain links TRBV3-1 to TRBJ1-1, with 9 bases fitting TRBD1. This CDR3 is 15 amino acids long. The germline V gene has CDR1 LGHDT and CDR2 YNNKEL (reference sequence). The V gene end was trimmed by 5 bases and the J gene end by 5 bases; junction bases not matched to a gene: 9. As DNA, the CDR3 is TGTGCCAGCAGCTGGCGCGGACAGGGGATTACTGAAGCTTTCTTT. Translation gives CASSWRGQGITEAFF. Variable domain in full (rest from reference TRBV3-1 and TRBJ1-1): DTAVSQTPKYLVTQMGNDKSIKCEQNLGHDTMYWYKQDSKKFLKIMFSYNNKELIINETVPNRFSPKSPDKAHLNLHINSLELGDSAVYFCASSWRGQGITEAFFGQGTRLTVV.

This clonotype was seen many times. This chain joins TRBV18 and TRBJ1-1; TRBD1 might be the D (5 bases). The CDR3 has 21 amino acids. Germline-derived CDR1 and CDR2 are KGHSH and LQKENI. The V end lost 1 base, the J end lost 0 bases, and 27 bases lay between the germline ends. This CDR3 is CASSPRASRSGQGNMNTEAFF. In nucleotides, the CDR3 is TGTGCCAGCTCACCACGCGCAAGTCGTTCGGGGCAGGGAAATATGAACACTGAAGCTTTCTTT.

The chain is built from TRBV20-1 and TRBJ2-3; D unresolved. Trimming removed 6 bases from V and 0 bases from J, with 10 bases in between. Per the germline V gene, CDR1 is DFQATT and CDR2 is SNEGSKA (reference sequence). CDR3 length equals 13 residues. The CDR3 loop is CSASKDSTDTQYF. The CDR3 DNA reads as TGCAGTGCCAGCAAGGACAGCACAGATACGCAGTATTTT.

This clonotype was seen repeatedly, ten times or more. V gene TRBV30 combines with J gene TRBJ1-1, with a tentative D call TRBD1 (6 bases). Germline V gives CDR1 GTSNPN, CDR2 SVGIG (reference sequence). The CDR3 runs to 11 residues. V was clipped by 0 bases and J by 10 bases, with 9 bases between them. The CDR3 region has the DNA TGTGCCTGGAGTGTTGGGGGGGCAGCTTTCTTT. Protein: CAWSVGGAAFF.

This clonotype has at least ten counts. J is TRBJ2-1 and V is TRBV6-2 or TRBV6-3, with TRBD2 identical over 11 bases. The CDR3 loop spans 18 amino acids. Per germline, CDR1 MNHEY and CDR2 SVGEGT. V lost 7 bases and J lost 0; bases outside the gene matches: 11. The chain's CDR3 is CASKDSKLAGASYNEQFF. In DNA, the CDR3 is TGTGCCAGCAAGGATAGTAAACTAGCGGGGGCCTCCTACAATGAGCAGTTCTTC.

This clonotype has a count of ten or more. The CDR3 here is CASSLGQTLTDTQYF. CDR3 sequence (DNA): TGCGCCAGCAGCTTGGGGCAGACTCTCACAGATACGCAGTATTTT. The rearrangement links TRBV5-1 to TRBJ2-3; D is undetermined. Germline V gene lookup returns CDR1 SGHRS and CDR2 YFSETQ. The V and J ends lost 0 bases and 2 bases respectively, with 10 bases between them. The CDR3 is 15 residues long.

This clonotype was seen only a few times. The chain recombines TRBV18 with TRBJ1-3, with TRBD1 matching 10 bases. This CDR3 is 13 amino acids long. V was pared by 8 bases and J by 6 bases, with 4 bases of the junction left unmatched. Germline CDR1 reads KGHSH; CDR2 reads LQKENI. For the CDR3, the DNA is TGTGCCAGCACCGGACAGGGGGAAAACACCATATATTTT. Protein product: CASTGQGENTIYF.

As to this clonotype: Sequence at one end of the junction differs from germline and may be a read error. The V call is TRBV3-1, the J call TRBJ1-6; D might be TRBD1 (6 bases). This CDR3 spans 16 amino acids. Germline CDR1 is LGHDT and CDR2 is YNNKEL (reference sequence). CDR3 protein: CASAEGGSSYNSPIHF. In DNA form, the CDR3 reads TGTGCCAGCGCCGAAGGGGGTAGCTCCTATAATTCACCCATCCACTTT.

This clonotype was detected many times. This chain joins TRBV30 and TRBJ2-1; D tentatively reads TRBD1 or TRBD2 (6 bases each). Germline V gene lookup returns CDR1 GTSNPN and CDR2 SVGIG (reference sequence). The germline V and J ends were trimmed by 0 bases and 7 bases, with 16 bases remaining between them. This CDR3 contains 15 residues. CDR3 amino acids: CAWSVPEGEVNEQFF. CDR3 sequence (DNA): TGTGCCTGGAGTGTACCCGAGGGGGAGGTGAATGAGCAGTTCTTC.

This clonotype has a count of ten or more. V usage is TRBV6-1 and J usage is TRBJ2-7; no reliable D call. Looked up from germline, CDR1 is MNHNS and CDR2 is SASEGT. The germline V and J ends were trimmed by 7 bases and 2 bases, with 12 bases remaining between them. The CDR3 extends over 13 amino acids. The CDR3 is CASNSPATYEQYV. The CDR3, as DNA: TGTGCCAGCAACAGCCCGGCCACCTACGAGCAGTACGTC.

This clonotype was counted only a few times. The chain is built from TRBV2 and TRBJ2-3; no firm D call. Trimming removed 4 bases at V and 4 bases at J, with 3 bases between. There are 11 residues in the CDR3. Looked up from germline, CDR1 is SNHLY and CDR2 is FYNNEI. The CDR3 DNA reads TGTGCCAGCAGTGTTTCAGATACGCAGTATTTT. It codes for CASSVSDTQYF.

The J gene is TRBJ2-3, the V gene TRBV5-1; a weak D match, TRBD2 (7 bases). The germline V gene has CDR1 SGHRS and CDR2 YFSETQ. V lost 2 bases to trimming and J lost 3 bases, with 19 bases between them. This CDR3 is 17 amino acids long. In nucleotides, the CDR3 is TGCGCCAGCAGCTTTCGGGTTGGCGGGGGCGTGACAGATACGCAGTATTTT. Its translation is CASSFRVGGGVTDTQYF.